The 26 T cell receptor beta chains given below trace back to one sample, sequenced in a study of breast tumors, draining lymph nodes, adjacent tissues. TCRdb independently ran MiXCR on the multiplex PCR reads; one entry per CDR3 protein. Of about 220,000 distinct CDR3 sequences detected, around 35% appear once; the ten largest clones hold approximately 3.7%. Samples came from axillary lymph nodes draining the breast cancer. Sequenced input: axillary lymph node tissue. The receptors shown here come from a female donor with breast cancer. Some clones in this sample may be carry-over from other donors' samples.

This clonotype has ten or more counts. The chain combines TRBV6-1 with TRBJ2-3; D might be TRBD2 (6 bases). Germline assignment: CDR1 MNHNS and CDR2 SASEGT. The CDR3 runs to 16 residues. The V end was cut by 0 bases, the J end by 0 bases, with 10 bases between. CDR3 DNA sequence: TGTGCCAGCAGTGAAGCTATCGGGAGTAGCACAGATACGCAGTATTTT. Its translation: CASSEAIGSSTDTQYF.

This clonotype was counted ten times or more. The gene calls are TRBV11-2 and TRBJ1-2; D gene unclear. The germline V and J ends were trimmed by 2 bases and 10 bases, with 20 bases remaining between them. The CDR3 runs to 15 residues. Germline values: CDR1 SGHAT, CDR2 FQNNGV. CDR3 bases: TGTGCCAGCAGCTTATTAGCGGCGATCAGCCTGGACTACACCTTC. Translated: CASSLLAAISLDYTF.

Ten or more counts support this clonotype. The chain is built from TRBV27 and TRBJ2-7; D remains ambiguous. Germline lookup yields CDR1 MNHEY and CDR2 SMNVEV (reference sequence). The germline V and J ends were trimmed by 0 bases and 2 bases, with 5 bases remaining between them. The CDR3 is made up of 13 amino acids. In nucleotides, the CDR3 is TGTGCCAGCAGTTTATCGACCACCTACGAGCAGTACTTC. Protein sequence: CASSLSTTYEQYF.

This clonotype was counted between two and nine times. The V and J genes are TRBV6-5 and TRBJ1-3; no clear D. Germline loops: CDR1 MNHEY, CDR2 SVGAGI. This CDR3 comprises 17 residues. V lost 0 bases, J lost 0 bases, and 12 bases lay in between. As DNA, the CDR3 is TGTGCCAGCAGTTACTCGATCGGGATGCTCTCTGGAAACACCATATATTTT. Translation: CASSYSIGMLSGNTIYF.

The CDR3 here is CASHNSPLHF. CDR3 sequence (DNA): TGTGCCAGCCATAATTCACCCCTCCACTTT. The rearrangement joins TRBV25-1 to TRBJ1-6; D gene ambiguous. Germline V CDR1 and CDR2: MGHDK, SYGVNS. The CDR3 contains 10 residues. With 8 bases removed from V and 5 bases from J, the gap between germline ends came to 1 base. Full variable domain (remainder filled in from reference TRBV25-1 and TRBJ1-6): EADIYQTPRYLVIGTGKKITLECSQTMGHDKMYWYQQDPGMELHLIHYSYGVNSTEKGDLSSESTVSRIRTEHFPLTLESARPSHTSQYLCASHNSPLHFGNGTRLTVT.

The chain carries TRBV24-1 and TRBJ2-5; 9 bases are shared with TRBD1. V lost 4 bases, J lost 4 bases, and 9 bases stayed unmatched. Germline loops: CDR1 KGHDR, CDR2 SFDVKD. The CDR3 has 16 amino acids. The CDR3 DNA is TGTGCCACCAGTGACGGGACACAGGGGGCCCTAGAGACCCAGTACTTC. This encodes CATSDGTQGALETQYF.

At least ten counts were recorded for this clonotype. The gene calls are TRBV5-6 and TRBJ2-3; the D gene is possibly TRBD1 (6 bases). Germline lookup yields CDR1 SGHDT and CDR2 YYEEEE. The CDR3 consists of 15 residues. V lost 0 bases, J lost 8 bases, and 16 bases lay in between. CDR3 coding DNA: TGTGCCAGCAGCTTGGGAGGGACAACCCGAGGTACGCAGTATTTT. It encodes CASSLGGTTRGTQYF.

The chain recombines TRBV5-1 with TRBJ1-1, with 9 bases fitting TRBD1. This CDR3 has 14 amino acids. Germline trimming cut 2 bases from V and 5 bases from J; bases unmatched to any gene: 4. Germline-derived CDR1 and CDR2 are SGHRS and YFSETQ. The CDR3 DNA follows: TGCGCCAGCAGCTTAGGGACAGGGCGGACTGAAGCTTTCTTT. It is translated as CASSLGTGRTEAFF.

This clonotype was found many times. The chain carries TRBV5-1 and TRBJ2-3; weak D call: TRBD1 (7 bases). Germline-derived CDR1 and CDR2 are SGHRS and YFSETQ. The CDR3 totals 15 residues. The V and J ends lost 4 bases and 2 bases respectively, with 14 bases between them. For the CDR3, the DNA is TGCGCCAGCAGCGAGACAGGGAGGTCCACAGATACGCAGTATTTT. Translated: CASSETGRSTDTQYF.

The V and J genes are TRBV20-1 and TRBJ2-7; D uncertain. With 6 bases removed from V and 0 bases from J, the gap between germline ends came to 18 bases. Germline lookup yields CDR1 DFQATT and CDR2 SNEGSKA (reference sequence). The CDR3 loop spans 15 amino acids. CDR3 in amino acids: CSAWIPRSNSYEQYF. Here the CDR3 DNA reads TGCAGTGCCTGGATCCCCCGCAGTAACTCCTACGAGCAGTACTTC.

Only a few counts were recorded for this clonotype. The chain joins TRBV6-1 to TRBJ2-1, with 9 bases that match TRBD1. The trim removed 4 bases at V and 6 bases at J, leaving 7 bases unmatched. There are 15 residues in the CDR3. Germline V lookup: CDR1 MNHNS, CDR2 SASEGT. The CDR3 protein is CASSVNRDRANEQFF. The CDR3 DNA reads TGTGCCAGCAGTGTAAACCGGGACAGGGCCAATGAGCAGTTCTTC.

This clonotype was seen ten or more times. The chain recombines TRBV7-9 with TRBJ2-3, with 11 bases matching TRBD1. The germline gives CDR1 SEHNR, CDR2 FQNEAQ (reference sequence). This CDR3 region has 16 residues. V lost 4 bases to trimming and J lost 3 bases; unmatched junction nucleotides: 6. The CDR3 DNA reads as TGTGCCAGCAGCTCCTCGGACAGGGGGCCTACAGATACGCAGTATTTT. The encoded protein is CASSSSDRGPTDTQYF.

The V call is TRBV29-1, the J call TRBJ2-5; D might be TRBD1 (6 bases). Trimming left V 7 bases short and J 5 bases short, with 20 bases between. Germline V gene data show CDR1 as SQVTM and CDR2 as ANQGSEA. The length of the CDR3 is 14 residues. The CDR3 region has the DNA TGCAGCGCAGGAGGATGGGGGCAGCGGGAGACCCAGTACTTC. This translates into CSAGGWGQRETQYF.

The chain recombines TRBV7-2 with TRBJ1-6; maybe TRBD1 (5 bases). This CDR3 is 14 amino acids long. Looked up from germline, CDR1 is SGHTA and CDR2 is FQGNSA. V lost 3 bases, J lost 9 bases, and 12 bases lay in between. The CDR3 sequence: CASSFRSGGSPLHF. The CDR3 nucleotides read TGTGCCAGCAGCTTTCGGTCGGGGGGTTCACCCCTCCACTTT. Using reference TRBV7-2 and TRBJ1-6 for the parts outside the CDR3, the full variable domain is GAGVSQSPSNKVTEKGKDVELRCDPISGHTALYWYRQSLGQGLEFLIYFQGNSAPDKSGLPSDRFSAERTGGSVSTLTIQRTQQEDSAVYLCASSFRSGGSPLHFGNGTRLTVT.

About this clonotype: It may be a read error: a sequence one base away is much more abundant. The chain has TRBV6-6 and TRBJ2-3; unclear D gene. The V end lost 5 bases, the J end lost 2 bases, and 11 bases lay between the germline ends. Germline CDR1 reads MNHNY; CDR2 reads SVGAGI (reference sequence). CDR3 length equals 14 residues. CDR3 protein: CASSHRASTDTQYF. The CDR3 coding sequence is TGTGCCAGCAGTCACCGCGCCTCCACAGATACGCAGTATTTT.

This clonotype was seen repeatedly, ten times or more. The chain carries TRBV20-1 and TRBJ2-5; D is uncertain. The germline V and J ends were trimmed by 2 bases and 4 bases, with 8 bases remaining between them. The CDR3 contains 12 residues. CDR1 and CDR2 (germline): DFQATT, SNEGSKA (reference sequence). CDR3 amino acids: CSARRGGETQYF. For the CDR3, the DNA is TGCAGTGCTAGAAGAGGCGGAGAGACCCAGTACTTC.

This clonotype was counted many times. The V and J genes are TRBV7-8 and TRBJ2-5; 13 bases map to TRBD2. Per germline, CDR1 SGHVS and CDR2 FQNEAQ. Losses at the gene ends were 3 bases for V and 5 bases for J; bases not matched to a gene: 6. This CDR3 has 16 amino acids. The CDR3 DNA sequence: TGTGCCAGCAGCTTGGGGACTAGCGGGGTCCGCGAGACCCAGTACTTC. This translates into CASSLGTSGVRETQYF.

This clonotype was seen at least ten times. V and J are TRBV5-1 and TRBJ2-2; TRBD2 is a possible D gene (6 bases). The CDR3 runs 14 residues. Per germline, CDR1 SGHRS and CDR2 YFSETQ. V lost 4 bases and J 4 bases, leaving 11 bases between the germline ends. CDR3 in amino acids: CASSPGTLTGELFF. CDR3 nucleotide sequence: TGCGCCAGCAGCCCCGGGACTCTCACCGGGGAGCTGTTTTTT.

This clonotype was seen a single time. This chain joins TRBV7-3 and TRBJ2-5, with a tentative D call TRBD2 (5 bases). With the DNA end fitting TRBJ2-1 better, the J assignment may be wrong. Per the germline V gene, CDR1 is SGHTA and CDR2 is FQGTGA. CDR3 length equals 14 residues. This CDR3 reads CASSCGQAEETQFF. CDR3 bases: TGTGCCAGTTCGTGCGGGCAGGCCGAGGAGACCCAGTTCTTC.

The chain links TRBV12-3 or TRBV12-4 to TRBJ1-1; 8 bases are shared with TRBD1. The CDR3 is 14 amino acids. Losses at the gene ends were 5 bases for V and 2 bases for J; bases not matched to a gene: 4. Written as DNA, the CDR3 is TGTGCCAGCAGTCGACAGGGGTTCAACACTGAAGCTTTCTTT. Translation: CASSRQGFNTEAFF.

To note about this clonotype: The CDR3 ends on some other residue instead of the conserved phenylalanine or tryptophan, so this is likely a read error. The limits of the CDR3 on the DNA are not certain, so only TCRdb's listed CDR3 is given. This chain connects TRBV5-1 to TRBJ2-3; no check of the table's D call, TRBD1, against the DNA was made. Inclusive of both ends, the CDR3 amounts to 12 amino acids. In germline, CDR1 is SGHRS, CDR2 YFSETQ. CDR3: CASSRGGQGAGY.

The CDR3 spells CASGFPGGRETQYF. CDR3 nucleotide sequence: TGTGCTAGTGGTTTCCCGGGGGGGCGTGAGACCCAGTACTTC. The V gene is TRBV12-5, the J gene TRBJ2-5, with 8 bases identical to TRBD2. Looked up from germline, CDR1 is LGHNT and CDR2 is FRNRAP. V dropped 3 bases and J dropped 5; count of bases not matched to a gene: 5. The CDR3 spans 14 residues. The full variable domain, completed using reference TRBV12-5 and TRBJ2-5, is DARVTQTPRHKVTEMGQEVTMRCQPILGHNTVFWYRQTMMQGLELLAYFRNRAPLDDSGMPKDRFSAEMPDATLATLKIQPSEPRDSAVYFCASGFPGGRETQYFGPGTRLLVL.

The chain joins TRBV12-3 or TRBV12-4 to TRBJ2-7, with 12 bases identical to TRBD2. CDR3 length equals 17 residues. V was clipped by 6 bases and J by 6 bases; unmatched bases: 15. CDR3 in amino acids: CASSPLSRLAGVGEQYF. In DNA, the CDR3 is TGTGCCAGCAGCCCATTAAGCAGACTAGCGGGAGTGGGCGAGCAGTACTTC.

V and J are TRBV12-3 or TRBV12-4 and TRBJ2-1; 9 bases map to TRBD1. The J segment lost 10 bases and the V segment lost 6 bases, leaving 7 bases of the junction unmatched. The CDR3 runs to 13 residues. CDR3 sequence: CASSSGTGNEQFF. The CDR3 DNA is TGTGCCAGCAGCTCCGGGACAGGGAACGAGCAGTTCTTC.

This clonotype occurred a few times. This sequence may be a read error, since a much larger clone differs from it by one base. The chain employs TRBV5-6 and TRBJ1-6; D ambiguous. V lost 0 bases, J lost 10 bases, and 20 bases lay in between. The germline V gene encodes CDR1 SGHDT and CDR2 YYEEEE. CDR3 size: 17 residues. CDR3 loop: CASSLAMAGGAGSPLHF. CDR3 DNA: TGTGCCAGCAGCTTGGCCATGGCGGGCGGAGCAGGATCACCCCTCCACTTT.

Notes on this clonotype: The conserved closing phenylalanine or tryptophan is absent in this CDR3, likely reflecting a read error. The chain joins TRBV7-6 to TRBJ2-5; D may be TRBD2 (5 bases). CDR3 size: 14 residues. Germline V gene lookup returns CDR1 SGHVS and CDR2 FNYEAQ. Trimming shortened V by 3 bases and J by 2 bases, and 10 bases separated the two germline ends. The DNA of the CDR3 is TGTGCCAGCAGCTTCTCTAGCACACAAGAGACCCAGTACGTC. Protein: CASSFSSTQETQYV.